This entry is about one TCR beta chain. No cognate antigen has been identified for it. Base-call qualities are not available, and no considerably larger clone is one nucleotide away. This entry belongs to a study of shared clonotypes between healthy human individuals (dated by TCRdb to 2019 to 2021). With respect to the entire study: A couple of women and a few men aged 18 to 49 years were included in the cohort. Between about 0.94 and 10 billion PBMCs per donor were obtained by leukapheresis. To estimate repertoire size and how much clonotype sharing occurs between individuals, the study deeply sequenced the blood TCR repertoires of 4 to 6 healthy adults. To increase sequencing depth and limit assay-specific biases, different laboratories used diverse techniques to prepare libraries and sequence TCR repertoires. Per donor, three plates each were used for CD4 naive and CD4 memory, two for CD8 naive, and one for CD8 memory.

What the research found in general, with its limitations: Sampling was restricted to blood, and TCR repertoires in tissues likely differ from the TCR repertoires found in blood. Naive subsets generally had larger estimated clonotype richness than memory subsets did. Based on pairwise subsampling, the degree of clonotype sharing among donors was expected to be affected by sequencing depth. Clonotypes shared by all four sorted-subset donors showed higher generation probabilities than non-shared clonotypes. Even with the large sequencing depth, rarefaction of the sorted-subset datasets indicated that sequencing was incomplete. The small number of donors limited the genetic and exposure-history diversity represented. Across a few donors, around 5% of naive CD4, approximately 4% of naive CD8, about 2.3% of memory CD4, and roughly 0.4% of memory CD8 clonotypes were shared.

Using the deep immunoSEQ assay, TCR CDR3 regions were amplified from genomic DNA by multiplex PCR. Extracted genomic DNA from each cell subset was distributed evenly across all wells of several immunoSEQ 96-well plates, and each plate was treated as a replicate. For sorted subsets, approximately 190 ng genomic DNA, equal to tens of thousands of T cell genomes, was loaded into each replicate PCR. Purified libraries were quantified with a Qubit 3.0 fluorometer, sized on a Bioanalyzer 2100, and re-quantified with the KAPA Library Quantification kit. Each immunoSEQ 96-well plate was sequenced on its own single-read 150-cycle Illumina NextSeq 550 flow cell. On the study's bioinformatics: Because the immunoSEQ output included only junctional sequences and no quality scores, the filtering could not be the same as the filtering used for full-length reads. Sequences were annotated with PyIR, a Python wrapper for IgBLAST v1.9, using IMGT germline references to assign V/J genes and CDR3. Any read was removed if the V/J assignment was weak (E-value above 1e-6), the CDR3 was missing, or the read contained stop codons, out-of-frame junctions, or ambiguous translated residues. A V3J clonotype was defined by an identical inferred V gene, J gene, and CDR3 amino acid sequence. To compute the percentage overlap between repertoires, the number of shared unique clonotypes was divided by the size of the smaller repertoire. Richness of each repertoire was evaluated using RTK rarefaction, the Chao1 estimator, and Recon v2.1 estimates of unobserved clonotypes. For all TCRbeta clonotypes obtained by the gDNA method from several donors, generation probabilities were computed with OLGA. TCRdb re-hosts the immuneACCESS table, in-frame sequences only. Its copies lack some clones; in the studies checked, an unresolved V gene accounts for under half of them, and the cause for the rest is not known. The D gene and trimming were derived from the DNA, and the V and J assignments and clone size from that table. In all, the sample holds 2.3 million or so clones, and approximately 93% of those were seen once. Approximately 0.4% of the sample rests with the top ten.

The donors were healthy, HIV-negative adults with no recently reported acute infections or vaccinations. All donors were Caucasian adults living in Nashville, Tennessee, USA. CD4+ T cells were enriched by magnetic negative selection; naive cells were then positively selected on CD45RA, and the negative fraction formed the memory subset. Blood was collected by leukapheresis, and PBMCs were isolated by Ficoll-Histopaque density gradient centrifugation and then cryopreserved in liquid nitrogen vapor phase. Analytical flow cytometry was used to check the purity and quantity of every magnetically sorted T cell population. Each sorted fraction had its genomic DNA isolated and then quantified by UV absorbance on a Nanodrop 2000c. The germline V gene provides CDR1 SGHTS and CDR2 YDEGEE. Inclusive of the bounding cysteine and phenylalanine, the CDR3 is 13 residues long. The CDR3 DNA has 39 bases and is translated from base 1. The junction carries 5 bases between V and J, which are trimmed by 1 base and 4 bases respectively.

This receptor was obtained from a man aged 18 to 30 in good health. Some clones in this sample may be carry-over from other donors' samples. This receptor chain uses TRBV5-8 and TRBJ1-4; the D gene assignment is ambiguous. Source material: naive CD4+ T cells from PBMCs. The cell subset or site label for this specimen denotes: CD45RA+ positively selected. CDR3 reads: CASSLRHNEKLFF. DNA sequence: TGTGCCAGCAGCTTGCGCCATAATGAAAAACTGTTTTTT. With the rest looked up from the reference TRBV5-8 and TRBJ1-4 genes rather than sequenced, the full variable domain is EAGVTQSPTHLIKTRGQQATLRCSPISGHTSVYWYQQALGLGLQFLLWYDEGEERNRGNFPPRFSGRQFPNYSSELNVNALELEDSALYLCASSLRHNEKLFFGSGTQLSVL.